Each of the 11 T cell receptor beta chains below was sequenced from the same sample in a study of CD8 T cells in Susac syndrome. A quantity of about 0.5 to 1 ug RNA underwent reverse transcription using random hexamers. TCRdb processed the immunoSEQ multiplex PCR reads anew with MiXCR; each CDR3 protein has one entry. The repertoire has approximately 210,000 distinct CDR3 sequences, 95% of them found once; the top ten carry 0.095%. The sequencing sample was made of CD4+ T cells from PBMCs. The receptor set was obtained from a human donor with multiple sclerosis.

The chain employs TRBV20-1 and TRBJ1-6; D gene ambiguous. The germline V gene has CDR1 DFQATT and CDR2 SNEGSKA (reference sequence). V dropped 1 base and J dropped 2 bases, with 12 bases sitting between them. The CDR3 has 16 amino acids. The CDR3 loop is CSARVVDIAYNSPLHF. DNA for the CDR3: TGCAGTGCTAGAGTTGTAGACATAGCCTATAATTCACCCCTCCACTTT.

The rearrangement links TRBV20-1 to TRBJ1-2, with 7 positions matching TRBD1. CDR1 DFQATT and CDR2 SNEGSKA come from the germline V gene (reference sequence). This CDR3 contains 13 residues. V shed 6 bases and J 3 bases; nucleotides not matched to a gene: 7. The CDR3 nucleotides are TGCAGTGCACCGACAGGGAAGGACTATGGCTACACCTTC. This codes for CSAPTGKDYGYTF.

The chain couples TRBV5-6 to TRBJ1-2, with unresolved D. V lost 5 bases and J lost 5, with 7 bases in between. In germline, CDR1 is SGHDT, CDR2 YYEEEE. This CDR3 spans 11 amino acids. The CDR3 here is CASRSAYGYTF. The CDR3 nucleotides read TGTGCCAGCAGATCTGCGTATGGCTACACCTTC. The full variable domain, its missing parts supplied by reference TRBV5-6 and TRBJ1-2, is DAGVTQSPTHLIKTRGQQVTLRCSPKSGHDTVSWYQQALGQGPQFIFQYYEEEERQRGNFPDRFSGHQFPNYSSELNVNALLLGDSALYLCASRSAYGYTFGSGTRLTVV.

The chain couples TRBV29-1 to TRBJ1-5, with 7 bases fitting TRBD1. Unmatched junction bases numbered 4, after V lost 4 bases and J lost 4 bases. Germline V lookup: CDR1 SQVTM, CDR2 ANQGSEA. This CDR3 region has 13 residues. The DNA for the CDR3 is TGCAGCGTTGGGACAGGTCATAATCAGCCCCAGCATTTT. Protein sequence: CSVGTGHNQPQHF.

This clonotype was counted a single time. J is TRBJ2-3 and V is TRBV5-1; D might be TRBD1 (6 bases). Germline-derived CDR1 and CDR2 are SGHRS and YFSETQ. The germline V and J ends were trimmed by 0 bases and 0 bases, with 11 bases remaining between them. This CDR3 has 16 residues. The CDR3 region has the DNA TGCGCCAGCAGCTTGGGTCAGGGGTCCAGCACAGATACGCAGTATTTT. This codes for CASSLGQGSSTDTQYF.

This clonotype appeared once. The genes are TRBV7-3 and TRBJ2-1; no definite D call. Germline V gene sequence: CDR1 SGHTA, CDR2 FQGTGA. The CDR3 has 14 amino acids. V was shortened by 2 bases and J by 6 bases, with 11 bases between the two germline ends. The CDR3 DNA sequence: TGTGCCAGCAGCTTACTGGGGTCAGTCAATGAGCAGTTCTTC. Encoded protein: CASSLLGSVNEQFF.

This chain links TRBV24-1 with TRBJ1-5; no definite D call. In germline, CDR1 is KGHDR, CDR2 SFDVKD. The V and J ends lost 4 bases and 4 bases respectively, with 1 base between them. CDR3 length: 11 residues. This CDR3 reads CATSENQPQHF. The CDR3 DNA reads as TGTGCCACCAGTGAAAATCAGCCCCAGCATTTT.

This sequence joins TRBV6-5 and TRBJ2-3; 7 bases match TRBD1. Germline CDR1 reads MNHEY; CDR2 reads SVGAGI. The CDR3 sequence is 14 residues long. Unmatched junction bases numbered 4, after V lost 4 bases and J lost 3 bases. CDR3 sequence: CASSSGRGTDTQYF. The CDR3 DNA reads TGTGCCAGCAGTTCGGGCAGGGGGACAGATACGCAGTATTTT.

J is TRBJ2-3 and V is TRBV7-9, with D possibly matching TRBD1 (6 bases). CDR1 is SEHNR, CDR2 FQNEAQ, per germline (reference sequence). The CDR3 has 13 residues. The V and J ends lost 2 bases and 6 bases respectively, with 9 bases between them. CDR3 sequence: CASSLWGPDTQYF. CDR3 nucleotides: TGTGCCAGCAGCTTATGGGGGCCCGATACGCAGTATTTT.

This sequence joins TRBV30 and TRBJ1-5; D unresolved. Germline V CDR1 and CDR2: GTSNPN, SVGIG (reference sequence). V lost 2 bases and J 8 bases, leaving 10 bases between the germline ends. The CDR3 extends over 12 amino acids. The CDR3 reads CAWSTYLEPQHF. The DNA for the CDR3 is TGTGCCTGGAGTACCTACTTGGAGCCCCAGCATTTT.

J is TRBJ1-1 and V is TRBV30; no definite D call. Per germline, CDR1 GTSNPN and CDR2 SVGIG (reference sequence). V gave up 4 bases and J gave up 2 bases, with 5 bases separating them. There are 11 residues in the CDR3. CDR3 in DNA: TGTGCCTGGACCCTAAACACTGAAGCTTTCTTT. It specifies CAWTLNTEAFF.